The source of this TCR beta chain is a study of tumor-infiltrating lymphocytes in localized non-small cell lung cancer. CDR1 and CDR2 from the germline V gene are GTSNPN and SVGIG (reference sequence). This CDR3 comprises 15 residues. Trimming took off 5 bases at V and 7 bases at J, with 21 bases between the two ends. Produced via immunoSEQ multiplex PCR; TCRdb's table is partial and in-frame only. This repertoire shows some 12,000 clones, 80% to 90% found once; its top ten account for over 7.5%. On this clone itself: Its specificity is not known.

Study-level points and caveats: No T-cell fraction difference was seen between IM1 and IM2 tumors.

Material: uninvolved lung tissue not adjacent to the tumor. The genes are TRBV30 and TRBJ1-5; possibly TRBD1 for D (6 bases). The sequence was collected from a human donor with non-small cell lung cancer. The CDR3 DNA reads TGTGCCTGGGGATTTCCAGGGGAATTACGACAGCCCCAGCATTTT. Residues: CAWGFPGELRQPQHF.